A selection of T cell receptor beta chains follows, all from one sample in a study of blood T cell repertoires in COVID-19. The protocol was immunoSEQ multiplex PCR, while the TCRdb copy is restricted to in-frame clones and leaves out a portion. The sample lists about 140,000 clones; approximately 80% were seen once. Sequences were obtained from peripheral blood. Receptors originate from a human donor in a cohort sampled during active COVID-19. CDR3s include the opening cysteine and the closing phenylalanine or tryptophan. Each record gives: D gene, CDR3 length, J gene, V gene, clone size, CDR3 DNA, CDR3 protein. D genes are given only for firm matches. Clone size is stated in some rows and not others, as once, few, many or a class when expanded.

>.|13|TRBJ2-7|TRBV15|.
TGTGCCACCAGCAGCGGACACTCGTACGAGCAGTACTTC
CATSSGHSYEQYF
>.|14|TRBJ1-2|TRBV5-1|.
TGCGCCAGCAGCTTATCCGGGGGTAGCTATGGCTACACCTTC
CASSLSGGSYGYTF
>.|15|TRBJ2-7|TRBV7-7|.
TGTGCTAGCAGCTTAGCCATGGGGAGCGGCTACGAGCAGTACTTC
CASSLAMGSGYEQYF
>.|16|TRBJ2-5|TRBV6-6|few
TGTGCCAGCAGCCAAAGGACTTTGAGTCACCAAGAGACCCAGTACTTC
CASSQRTLSHQETQYF
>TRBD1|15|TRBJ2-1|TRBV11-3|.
TGTGCCAGCAGCTTAGACCCGGGACAGAACAATGAGCAGTTCTTC
CASSLDPGQNNEQFF
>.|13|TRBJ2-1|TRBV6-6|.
TGTGCCAGCAGGGACAGTTCCTACAATGAGCAGTTCTTC
CASRDSSYNEQFF
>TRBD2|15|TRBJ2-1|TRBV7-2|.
TGTGCCAGCAGCCTAGGGCTAGCGGGGGGCAATGAGCAGTTCTTC
CASSLGLAGGNEQFF
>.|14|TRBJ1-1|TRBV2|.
TGTGCCAGCAGCCTACAACAGGGGAACACTGAAGCTTTCTTT
CASSLQQGNTEAFF
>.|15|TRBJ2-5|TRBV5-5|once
TGTGCCAGCAGCGGGGGACAAGCCCTACAAGAGACCCAGTACTTC
CASSGGQALQETQYF
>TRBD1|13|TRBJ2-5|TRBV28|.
TGTGCCAGCAGGAAACAGGGGGCTGAGACCCAGTACTTC
CASRKQGAETQYF
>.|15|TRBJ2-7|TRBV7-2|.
TGTGCCAGCAGACTTGAAGGGGGAAGCTCCTACGAGCAGTACTTC
CASRLEGGSSYEQYF
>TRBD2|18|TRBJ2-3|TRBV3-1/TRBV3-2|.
TGTGCCAGCAGCCAAACCCCATCCGGGACTAGCGGGGGGGATACGCAGTATTTT
CASSQTPSGTSGGDTQYF
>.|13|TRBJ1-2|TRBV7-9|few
TGTGCCAGCAGTCGGGACTCCCAGGGAGGCTACACCTTC
CASSRDSQGGYTF
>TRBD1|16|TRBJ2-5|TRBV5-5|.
TGTGCCAGCAGCTTTCACCCACAGGGGACAGTTGAGACCCAGTACTTC
CASSFHPQGTVETQYF
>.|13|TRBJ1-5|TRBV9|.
TGTGCCAGCAGCGTGGGGGGAGAGCAGCCCCAGCATTTT
CASSVGGEQPQHF
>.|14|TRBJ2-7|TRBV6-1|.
TGTGCCAGCAGTGAAGGAAGGGGCCCCTACGAGCAGTACTTC
CASSEGRGPYEQYF
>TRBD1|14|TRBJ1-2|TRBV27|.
TGTGCCAGCAGAGCCCGGGACAGGATATATGGCTACACCTTC
CASRARDRIYGYTF
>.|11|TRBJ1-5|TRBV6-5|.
TGTGCCAGCAGTTACCGGGGGGATTGGTATTTT
CASSYRGDWYF
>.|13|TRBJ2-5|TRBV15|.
TGTGCCACCAGCAGAGGACGGGAAGAGACCCAGTACTTC
CATSRGREETQYF
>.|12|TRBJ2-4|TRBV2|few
TGTGCCAGCAGACCTGGAGGGGGGGCTATACACTTC
CASRPGGGAIHF
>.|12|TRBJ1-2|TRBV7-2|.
TGTGCCAGCAGCTTTCGGGGAAGCGGCTACACCTTC
CASSFRGSGYTF
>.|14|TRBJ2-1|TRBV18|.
TGTGCCAGCTCACCACGTCCCGGGTTGGGTGAGCAGTTCTTC
CASSPRPGLGEQFF
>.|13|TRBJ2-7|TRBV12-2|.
TGTGCAAGGGGACAGGGAGGCTCCTACGAGCAGTACTTC
CARGQGGSYEQYF